These 28 T cell receptor beta chains share one sample of origin, sequenced in a study of lymphopenia after photon versus proton radiotherapy. Only in-frame clones appear in the TCRdb table, and some are missing; sequencing was by immunoSEQ multiplex PCR. The data show 53,000 or so clones, around 82% seen once. This material consisted of peripheral blood, taken from a patient treated with photon-based radiotherapy. The receptors come from a man between 45 and 60 years old with gastric cancer.

The chain combines TRBV11-1 with TRBJ1-1, with 9 bases aligning to TRBD1. J gave up 3 bases and V 2 bases, and 10 bases lay outside the gene matches. This CDR3 is built from 17 residues. Germline V gene lookup returns CDR1 SGHAT and CDR2 FQDESV (reference sequence). The CDR3, as DNA: TGTGCCAGCAGCTTAACCGGACAGGGGAACCGGGACACTGAAGCTTTCTTT. Amino acid sequence: CASSLTGQGNRDTEAFF.

The chain carries TRBV10-1 and TRBJ2-7; TRBD1 matches at 8 bases. Germline-derived CDR1 and CDR2 are WNHNN and SYGVQD (reference sequence). The CDR3 length is 13 residues. The V gene end was trimmed by 4 bases and the J gene end by 5 bases; junction bases not matched to a gene: 4. The CDR3 region has the DNA TGCGCCAGCAGTGCCTCAGGGGGCCACGAGCAGTACTTC. Translated, it gives CASSASGGHEQYF.

The rearrangement joins TRBV4-1 to TRBJ2-1; the match to TRBD1 covers 8 bases. Trimming at V came to 0 bases and at J to 9 bases, leaving 10 bases not matched to a gene. The CDR3 is made up of 16 amino acids. CDR1 is MGHRA, CDR2 YSYEKL, per germline. The CDR3 bases are TGCGCCAGCAGCCAAGATTCGGCAGGGGGCTCGGGTGAGCAGTTCTTC. It codes for CASSQDSAGGSGEQFF.

The chain couples TRBV6-4 to TRBJ1-5; the D gene is possibly TRBD1 (6 bases). The CDR3 has 17 amino acids. Germline V lookup: CDR1 MRHNA, CDR2 SNTAGT. Trimming took 0 bases from V and 4 from J, leaving 16 bases between them. CDR3 in amino acids: CASSDSDMVTGNQPQHF. The CDR3 region has the DNA TGTGCCAGCAGTGACTCGGATATGGTCACAGGGAATCAGCCCCAGCATTTT.

This chain uses TRBV5-1 with TRBJ2-5; 8 bases are shared with TRBD2. This CDR3 is 16 amino acids long. After removal of 5 bases from V and 0 bases from J, the junction contained 9 bases not matched to a gene. The germline gives CDR1 SGHRS, CDR2 YFSETQ. CDR3 bases: TGCGCCAGCAGGATCAATAGCGGGAAATACCAAGAGACCCAGTACTTC. This encodes CASRINSGKYQETQYF.

The chain couples TRBV6-6 to TRBJ1-4; TRBD1 aligns across 7 bases. V trimming: 6 bases; J trimming: 8 bases; junction bases outside the gene matches: 9. In germline, CDR1 is MNHNY, CDR2 SVGAGI (reference sequence). The CDR3 is 14 amino acids. As DNA, the CDR3 is TGTGCCAGCAGGACCGACAGGGTAAACGAAAAACTGTTTTTT. Residues: CASRTDRVNEKLFF.

The sample holds one count of this clone. This chain links TRBV28 with TRBJ2-7; perhaps TRBD1 as D (5 bases). Trimming stripped 2 bases from V and 3 bases from J, with 17 bases between. Germline CDR1 and CDR2: MDHEN and SYDVKM. This CDR3 spans 16 amino acids. The CDR3 region is CASSLRGVAARYEQYF. CDR3 coding DNA: TGTGCCAGCAGTTTAAGGGGTGTGGCCGCACGCTACGAGCAGTACTTC.

The chain couples TRBV11-2 to TRBJ2-5; D remains ambiguous. V dropped 0 bases and J dropped 4 bases, with 6 bases sitting between them. CDR3 length: 13 amino acids. Germline V lookup: CDR1 SGHAT, CDR2 FQNNGV. CDR3 DNA sequence: TGTGCCAGCAGCTTAGAGCCCCTAGAGACCCAGTACTTC. As protein: CASSLEPLETQYF.

This chain joins TRBV10-3 and TRBJ2-5; 7 positions match TRBD1. Germline values: CDR1 ENHRY, CDR2 SYGVKD. V lost 5 bases and J lost 4; bases outside the gene matches: 7. The CDR3 sequence is 14 residues long. CDR3 sequence: CAISTTGDGETQYF. The CDR3 DNA follows: TGTGCCATCAGTACAACAGGGGACGGAGAGACCCAGTACTTC.

Here the CDR3 reads CASRSGRGRSYTGELFF. CDR3 bases: TGTGCCAGCAGGTCGGGCAGGGGGCGAAGTTACACCGGGGAGCTGTTTTTT. This chain links TRBV25-1 with TRBJ2-2, with 8 positions matching TRBD1. CDR3 length: 17 residues. Germline V gene data show CDR1 as MGHDK and CDR2 as SYGVNS. V shed 6 bases and J 3 bases; nucleotides not matched to a gene: 12. The whole variable domain, remainder taken from reference TRBV25-1 and TRBJ2-2, is EADIYQTPRYLVIGTGKKITLECSQTMGHDKMYWYQQDPGMELHLIHYSYGVNSTEKGDLSSESTVSRIRTEHFPLTLESARPSHTSQYLCASRSGRGRSYTGELFFGEGSRLTVL.

The chain uses TRBV28 and TRBJ2-1; D perhaps matches TRBD1 (6 bases). V was trimmed by 2 bases and J by 4 bases, leaving 9 bases between them. The germline gives CDR1 MDHEN, CDR2 SYDVKM. The CDR3 runs 14 residues. CDR3 amino acids: CASSLGTSYNEQFF. Written as DNA, the CDR3 is TGTGCCAGCAGTTTAGGGACAAGTTACAATGAGCAGTTCTTC.

The CDR3 sequence: CASSFRGTGVNEQFF. CDR3 sequence (DNA): TGTGCCAGCAGTTTTCGCGGGACAGGGGTCAATGAGCAGTTCTTC. The rearrangement joins TRBV28 to TRBJ2-1; 10 bases fit TRBD1. The CDR3 length is 15 residues. J was trimmed by 6 bases and V by 3 bases; bases with no gene match: 5. CDR1 is MDHEN and CDR2 is SYDVKM in the germline V gene. Supplemented by reference TRBV28 and TRBJ2-1, the full variable domain reads DVKVTQSSRYLVKRTGEKVFLECVQDMDHENMFWYRQDPGLGLRLIYFSYDVKMKEKGDIPEGYSVSREKKERFSLILESASTNQTSMYLCASSFRGTGVNEQFFGPGTRLTVL.

CDR3 in amino acids: CASSVAGMNTEAFF. DNA for the CDR3: TGTGCCAGCAGTGTGGCAGGGATGAACACTGAAGCTTTCTTT. The rearrangement uses TRBV2 and TRBJ1-1; maybe TRBD1 (5 bases). V lost 4 bases, J lost 0 bases, and 9 bases lay in between. This CDR3 is 14 amino acids long. Germline loops: CDR1 SNHLY, CDR2 FYNNEI.

This chain links TRBV7-2 with TRBJ1-1, with unresolved D. CDR1 is SGHTA and CDR2 is FQGNSA in the germline V gene. The CDR3 extends over 14 amino acids. The V end lost 3 bases, the J end lost 0 bases, and 8 bases lay between the germline ends. CDR3 loop: CASSFEGVNTEAFF. The CDR3 DNA is TGTGCCAGCAGCTTCGAGGGAGTGAACACTGAAGCTTTCTTT.

The chain carries TRBV18 and TRBJ2-2, with TRBD2 identical over 7 bases. V lost 1 base, J lost 6 bases, and 8 bases stayed unmatched. The V gene's germline CDR1 is KGHSH and CDR2 LQKENI. The CDR3 totals 16 residues. CDR3 bases: TGTGCCAGCTCACCACTGAGCGAGGCGGGAGCCGGGGAGCTGTTTTTT. It codes for CASSPLSEAGAGELFF.

V usage is TRBV5-4 and J usage is TRBJ1-2; TRBD1 might be the D (6 bases). This CDR3 is 14 amino acids long. CDR1 SGHNT and CDR2 YYREEE come from the germline V gene (reference sequence). Trimming removed 3 bases at V and 4 bases at J, with 13 bases between. The CDR3 sequence is CASSSKTGAYGYTF. CDR3 DNA sequence: TGTGCCAGCAGCTCGAAGACAGGCGCCTATGGCTACACCTTC.

The chain combines TRBV28 with TRBJ2-7; possible D gene TRBD2, 6 bases. Trimming left V 6 bases short and J 0 bases short, with 21 bases between. The V gene's germline CDR1 is MDHEN and CDR2 SYDVKM. The CDR3 length is 17 residues. This CDR3 reads CASSRRILAQSSYEQYF. The CDR3 DNA sequence: TGTGCCAGCAGCCGGCGGATACTAGCTCAAAGCTCCTACGAGCAGTACTTC. Full variable domain (rest looked up from reference TRBV28 and TRBJ2-7): DVKVTQSSRYLVKRTGEKVFLECVQDMDHENMFWYRQDPGLGLRLIYFSYDVKMKEKGDIPEGYSVSREKKERFSLILESASTNQTSMYLCASSRRILAQSSYEQYFGPGTRLTVT.

The chain carries TRBV19 and TRBJ2-1; D might be TRBD1 (6 bases). The germline V gene has CDR1 LNHDA and CDR2 SQIVND (reference sequence). The V gene lost 3 bases and the J gene lost 7 bases, with 25 bases spanning the gap. The CDR3 extends over 18 amino acids. CDR3 DNA sequence: TGTGCCAGTAGTATGGGTGTCGTGACAGGTTCCTCTACAAATGAGCAGTTCTTC. This codes for CASSMGVVTGSSTNEQFF.

This clone was observed a handful of times. V gene TRBV14 combines with J gene TRBJ1-5; 7 bases map to TRBD1. J was trimmed by 3 bases and V by 4 bases; bases with no gene match: 3. The CDR3 consists of 14 residues. Germline V CDR1 and CDR2: SGHDN, FVKESK. CDR3 in amino acids: CASSRTGYNQPQHF. Here the CDR3 DNA reads TGTGCCAGCAGCCGGACAGGCTACAATCAGCCCCAGCATTTT.

V and J are TRBV4-3 and TRBJ2-7, with 7 bases identical to TRBD1. V lost 1 base to trimming and J lost 5 bases; unmatched junction nucleotides: 5. There are 14 residues in the CDR3. The germline V gene encodes CDR1 LGHNA and CDR2 YSLEER. For the CDR3, the DNA is TGCGCCAGCAGCCAAGTAAACAGGGGCCACGAGCAGTACTTC. This encodes CASSQVNRGHEQYF.

The chain recombines TRBV4-1 with TRBJ2-2, with TRBD2 identical over 14 bases. The CDR3 length is 18 residues. From germline, CDR1 is MGHRA and CDR2 YSYEKL. J was trimmed by 2 bases and V by 2 bases; bases with no gene match: 4. The CDR3 loop is CASSQWGLAGANTGELFF. CDR3 sequence (DNA): TGCGCCAGCAGCCAATGGGGACTAGCGGGAGCCAACACCGGGGAGCTGTTTTTT.

This chain uses TRBV6-1 with TRBJ1-1; D unresolved. Germline V lookup: CDR1 MNHNS, CDR2 SASEGT. This CDR3 spans 13 amino acids. V lost 5 bases and J 1 base, leaving 8 bases between the germline ends. The CDR3 coding sequence is TGTGCCAGCAGTAGGGCAGAGAACACTGAAGCTTTCTTT. Translation gives CASSRAENTEAFF.

The rearrangement joins TRBV10-3 to TRBJ1-1; 7 bases align to TRBD1. V lost 3 bases and J lost 1; bases outside the gene matches: 5. CDR1 is ENHRY, CDR2 SYGVKD, per germline. The CDR3 loop spans 15 amino acids. The CDR3, as DNA: TGTGCCATCAGTGACCCGGGACAGTGGAACACTGAAGCTTTCTTT. This codes for CAISDPGQWNTEAFF.

This sequence joins TRBV30 and TRBJ1-5, with D possibly TRBD1 on 6 matching bases. Trimming left V 1 base short and J 6 bases short, with 13 bases between. Germline CDR1 GTSNPN, CDR2 SVGIG (reference sequence). This CDR3 is 14 amino acids long. The CDR3: CAWSDRDPSQPQHF. The CDR3 DNA follows: TGTGCCTGGAGTGACAGGGATCCCAGTCAGCCCCAGCATTTT.

The V call is TRBV28, the J call TRBJ2-6; D is perhaps TRBD2 (5 bases). CDR3 size: 18 residues. Trimming shortened V by 5 bases and J by 2 bases, and 19 bases separated the two germline ends. Germline assignment: CDR1 MDHEN and CDR2 SYDVKM. CDR3 region: CASSAGRGYRTGANVLTF. In DNA form, the CDR3 reads TGTGCCAGCAGTGCCGGACGAGGGTATCGCACTGGGGCCAACGTCCTGACTTTC.

The chain employs TRBV28 and TRBJ1-4; 9 positions match TRBD1. Germline V CDR1 and CDR2: MDHEN, SYDVKM. CDR3 size: 15 residues. J gave up 8 bases and V 4 bases, and 8 bases lay outside the gene matches. The CDR3 protein is CASSSGQGKGEKLFF. In DNA, the CDR3 is TGTGCCAGCAGTTCGGGACAGGGAAAAGGAGAAAAACTGTTTTTT.

The CDR3 spells CASSPETSTDTQYF. In nucleotides, the CDR3 is TGCGCCAGCAGCCCCGAGACTAGCACAGATACGCAGTATTTT. The V gene is TRBV5-1, the J gene TRBJ2-3; no firm D call. Germline V gene data show CDR1 as SGHRS and CDR2 as YFSETQ. V was cut by 4 bases and J by 0 bases, with 9 bases left in between. The CDR3 runs to 14 residues.

The V and J genes are TRBV7-3 and TRBJ2-6; TRBD2 agrees at 8 bases. The germline V gene has CDR1 SGHTA and CDR2 FQGTGA. This CDR3 has 17 residues. V was pared by 2 bases and J by 2 bases, with 5 bases of the junction left unmatched. DNA for the CDR3: TGTGCCAGCAGCTTATGGGCGGGAGGTACTGGGGCCAACGTCCTGACTTTC. It encodes CASSLWAGGTGANVLTF.